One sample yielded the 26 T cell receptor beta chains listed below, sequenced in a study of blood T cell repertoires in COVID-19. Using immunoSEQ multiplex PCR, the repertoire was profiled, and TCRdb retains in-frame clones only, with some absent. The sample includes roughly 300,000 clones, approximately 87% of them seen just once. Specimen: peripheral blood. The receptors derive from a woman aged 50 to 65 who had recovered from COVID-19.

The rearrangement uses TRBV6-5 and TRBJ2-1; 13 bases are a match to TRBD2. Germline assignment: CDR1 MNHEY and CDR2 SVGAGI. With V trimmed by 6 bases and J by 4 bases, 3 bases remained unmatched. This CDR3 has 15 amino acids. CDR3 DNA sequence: TGTGCCAGCAGGTTACTAGCGGGAGGGTACAATGAGCAGTTCTTC. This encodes CASRLLAGGYNEQFF.

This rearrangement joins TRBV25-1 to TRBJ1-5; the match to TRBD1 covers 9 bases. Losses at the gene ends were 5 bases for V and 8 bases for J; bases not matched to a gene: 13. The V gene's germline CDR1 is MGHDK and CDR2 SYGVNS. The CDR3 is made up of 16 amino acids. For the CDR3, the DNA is TGTGCCAGCAGTCCTCCGGGACAGGGATGGGGAGAGCCCCAGCATTTT. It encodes CASSPPGQGWGEPQHF.

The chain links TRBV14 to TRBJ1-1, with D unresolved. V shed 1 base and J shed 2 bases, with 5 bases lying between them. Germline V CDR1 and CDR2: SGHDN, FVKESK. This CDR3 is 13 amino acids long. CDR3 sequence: CASSQGANTEAFF. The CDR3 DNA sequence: TGTGCCAGCAGCCAAGGGGCCAACACTGAAGCTTTCTTT.

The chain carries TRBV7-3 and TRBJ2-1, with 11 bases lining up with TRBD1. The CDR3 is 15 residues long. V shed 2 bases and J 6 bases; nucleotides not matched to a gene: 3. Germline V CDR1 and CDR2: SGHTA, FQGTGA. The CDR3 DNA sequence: TGTGCCAGCAGCTTAGGGGACAGGGGGTTCAATGAGCAGTTCTTC. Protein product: CASSLGDRGFNEQFF.

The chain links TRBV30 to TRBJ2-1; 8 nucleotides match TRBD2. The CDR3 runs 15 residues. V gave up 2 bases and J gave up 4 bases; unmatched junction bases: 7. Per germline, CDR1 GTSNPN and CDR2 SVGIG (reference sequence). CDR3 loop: CAWSQPTSVYNEQFF. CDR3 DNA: TGTGCCTGGAGTCAGCCGACTAGCGTATACAATGAGCAGTTCTTC.

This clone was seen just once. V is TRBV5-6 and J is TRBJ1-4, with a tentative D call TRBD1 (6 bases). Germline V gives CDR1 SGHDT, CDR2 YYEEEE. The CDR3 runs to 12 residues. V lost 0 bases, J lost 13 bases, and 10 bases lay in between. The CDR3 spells CASSLVGARLFF. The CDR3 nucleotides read TGTGCCAGCAGCTTGGTGGGGGCGAGACTGTTTTTT.

The CDR3 loop reads CASNRGNYGYTF. The CDR3 nucleotides read TGTGCCAGCAACAGGGGTAACTATGGCTACACCTTC. The chain has TRBV28 and TRBJ1-2, with 7 positions matching TRBD1. Germline V gene sequence: CDR1 MDHEN, CDR2 SYDVKM. The CDR3 consists of 12 residues. The J segment lost 1 base and the V segment lost 7 bases, leaving 0 bases of the junction unmatched.

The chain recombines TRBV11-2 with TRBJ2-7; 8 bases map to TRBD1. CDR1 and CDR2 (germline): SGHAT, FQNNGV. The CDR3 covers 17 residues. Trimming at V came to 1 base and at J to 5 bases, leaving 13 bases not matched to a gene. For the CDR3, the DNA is TGTGCCAGCAGCTTAGCCGCAGGGGGCATTCCCCCCCACGAGCAGTACTTC. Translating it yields CASSLAAGGIPPHEQYF. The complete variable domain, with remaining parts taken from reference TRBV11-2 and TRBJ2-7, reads EAGVAQSPRYKIIEKRQSVAFWCNPISGHATLYWYQQILGQGPKLLIQFQNNGVVDDSQLPKDRFSAERLKGVDSTLKIQPAKLEDSAVYLCASSLAAGGIPPHEQYFGPGTRLTVT.

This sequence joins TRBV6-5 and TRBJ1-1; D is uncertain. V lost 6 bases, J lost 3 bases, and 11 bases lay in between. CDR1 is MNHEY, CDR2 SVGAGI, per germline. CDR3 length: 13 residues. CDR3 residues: CASRPTRYTEAFF. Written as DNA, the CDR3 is TGTGCCAGCAGACCGACACGATACACTGAAGCTTTCTTT.

This chain's CDR3 is CASSPLGARTEAFF. CDR3 DNA: TGTGCCAGCAGTCCTTTGGGGGCGCGAACTGAAGCTTTCTTT. J is TRBJ1-1 and V is TRBV2; D possibly corresponds to TRBD1 (6 bases). CDR3 length: 14 residues. Germline V gene data show CDR1 as SNHLY and CDR2 as FYNNEI. V gave up 5 bases and J gave up 5 bases, with 15 bases separating them.

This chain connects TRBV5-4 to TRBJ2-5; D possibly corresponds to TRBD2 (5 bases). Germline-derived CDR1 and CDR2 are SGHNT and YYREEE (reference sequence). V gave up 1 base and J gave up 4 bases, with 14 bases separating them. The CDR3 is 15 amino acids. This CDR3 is CASSLSVGGTETQYF. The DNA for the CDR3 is TGTGCCAGCAGCTTGAGTGTTGGAGGAACAGAGACCCAGTACTTC.

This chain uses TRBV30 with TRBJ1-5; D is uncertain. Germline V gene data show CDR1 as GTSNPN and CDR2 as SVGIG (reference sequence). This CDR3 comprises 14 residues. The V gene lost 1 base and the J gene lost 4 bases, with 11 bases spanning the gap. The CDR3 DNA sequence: TGTGCCTGGAGTGGGGCAGCCCGGAATCAGCCCCAGCATTTT. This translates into CAWSGAARNQPQHF.

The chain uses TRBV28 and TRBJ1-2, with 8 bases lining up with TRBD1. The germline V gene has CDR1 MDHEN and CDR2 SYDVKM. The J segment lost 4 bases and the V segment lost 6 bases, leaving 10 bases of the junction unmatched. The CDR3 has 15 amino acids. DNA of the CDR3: TGTGCCAGCAGCTCTACCGGGACAGGTGCCTATGGCTACACCTTC. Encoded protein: CASSSTGTGAYGYTF.

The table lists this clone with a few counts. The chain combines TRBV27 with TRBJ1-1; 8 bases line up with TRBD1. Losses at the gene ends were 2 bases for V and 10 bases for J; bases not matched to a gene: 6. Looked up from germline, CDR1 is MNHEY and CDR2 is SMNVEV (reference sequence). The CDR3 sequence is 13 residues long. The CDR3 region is CASSLGTGSAAFF. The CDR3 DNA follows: TGTGCCAGCAGTTTAGGGACAGGTTCCGCAGCTTTCTTT.

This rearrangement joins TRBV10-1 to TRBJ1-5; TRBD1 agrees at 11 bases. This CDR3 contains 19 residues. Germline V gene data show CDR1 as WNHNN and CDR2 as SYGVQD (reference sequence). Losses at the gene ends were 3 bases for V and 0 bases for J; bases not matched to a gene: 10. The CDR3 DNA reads TGCGCCAGCAGTGACCCCGGACAGGGGGCAGGCGATAGCAATCAGCCCCAGCATTTT. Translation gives CASSDPGQGAGDSNQPQHF.

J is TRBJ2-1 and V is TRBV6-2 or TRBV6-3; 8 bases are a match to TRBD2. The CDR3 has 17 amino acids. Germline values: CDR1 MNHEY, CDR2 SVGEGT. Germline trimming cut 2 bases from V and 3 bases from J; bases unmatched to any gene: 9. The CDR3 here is CASSYVGGRPHYNEQFF. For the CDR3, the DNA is TGTGCCAGCAGTTACGTCGGCGGGAGGCCCCACTACAATGAGCAGTTCTTC.

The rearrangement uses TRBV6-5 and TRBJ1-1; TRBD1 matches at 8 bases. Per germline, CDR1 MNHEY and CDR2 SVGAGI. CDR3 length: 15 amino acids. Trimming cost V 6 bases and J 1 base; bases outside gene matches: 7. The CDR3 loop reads CASRHTGTGNTEAFF. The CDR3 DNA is TGTGCCAGCAGACACACCGGGACAGGGAACACTGAAGCTTTCTTT.

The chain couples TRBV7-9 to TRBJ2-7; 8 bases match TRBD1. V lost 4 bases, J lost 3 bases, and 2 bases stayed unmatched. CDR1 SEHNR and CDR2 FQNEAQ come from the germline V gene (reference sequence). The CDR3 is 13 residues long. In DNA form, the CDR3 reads TGTGCCAGCAGCTGGGGACAGGTCTACGAGCAGTACTTC. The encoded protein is CASSWGQVYEQYF.

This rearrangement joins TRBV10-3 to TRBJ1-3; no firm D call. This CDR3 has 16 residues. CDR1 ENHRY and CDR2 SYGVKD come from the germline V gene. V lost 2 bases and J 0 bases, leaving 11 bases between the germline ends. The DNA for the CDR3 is TGTGCCATCAGTGAGGGAGGCGTCGACTCTGGAAACACCATATATTTT. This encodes CAISEGGVDSGNTIYF.

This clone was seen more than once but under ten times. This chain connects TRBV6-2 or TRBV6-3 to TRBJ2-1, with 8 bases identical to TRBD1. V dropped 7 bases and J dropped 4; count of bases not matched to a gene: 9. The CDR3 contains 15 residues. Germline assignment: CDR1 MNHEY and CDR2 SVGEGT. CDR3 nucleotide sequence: TGTGCCAGCACCCCAGACAGGGGTGAATACAATGAGCAGTTCTTC. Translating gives CASTPDRGEYNEQFF.

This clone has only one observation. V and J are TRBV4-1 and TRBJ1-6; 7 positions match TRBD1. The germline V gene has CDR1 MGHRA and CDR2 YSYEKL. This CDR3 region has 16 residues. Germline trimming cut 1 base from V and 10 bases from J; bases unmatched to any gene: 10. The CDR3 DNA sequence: TGCGCCAGCAGCCAAGCCCGACAGGGTCTGGGCTCACCCCTCCACTTT. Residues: CASSQARQGLGSPLHF.

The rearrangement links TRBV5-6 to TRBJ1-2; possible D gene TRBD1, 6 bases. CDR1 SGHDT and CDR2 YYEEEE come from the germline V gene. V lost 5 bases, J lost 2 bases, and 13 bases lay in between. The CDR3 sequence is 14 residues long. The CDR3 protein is CASRPLTGNYGYTF. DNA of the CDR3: TGTGCCAGCAGGCCACTCACAGGGAACTATGGCTACACCTTC.

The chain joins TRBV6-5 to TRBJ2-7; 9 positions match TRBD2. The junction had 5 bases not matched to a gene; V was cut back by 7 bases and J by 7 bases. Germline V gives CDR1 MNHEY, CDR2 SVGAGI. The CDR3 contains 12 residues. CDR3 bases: TGTGCCAGCATGGGCAGCGGGGGGGAGCAGTACTTC. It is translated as CASMGSGGEQYF.

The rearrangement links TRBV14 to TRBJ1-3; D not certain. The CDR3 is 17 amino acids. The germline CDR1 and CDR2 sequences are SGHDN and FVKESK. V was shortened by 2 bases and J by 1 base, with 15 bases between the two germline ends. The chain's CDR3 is CASSQNLGEGSGNTIYF. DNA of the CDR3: TGTGCCAGCAGCCAAAATCTCGGCGAGGGATCTGGAAACACCATATATTTT.

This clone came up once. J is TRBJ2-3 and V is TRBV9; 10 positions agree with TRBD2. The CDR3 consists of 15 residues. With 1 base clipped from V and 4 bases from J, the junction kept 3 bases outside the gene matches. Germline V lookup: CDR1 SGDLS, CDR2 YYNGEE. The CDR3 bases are TGTGCCAGCAGCGTAAGCGGGGGGGCCCCAGATACGCAGTATTTT. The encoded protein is CASSVSGGAPDTQYF. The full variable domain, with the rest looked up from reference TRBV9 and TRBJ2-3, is DSGVTQTPKHLITATGQRVTLRCSPRSGDLSVYWYQQSLDQGLQFLIQYYNGEERAKGNILERFSAQQFPDLHSELNLSSLELGDSALYFCASSVSGGAPDTQYFGPGTRLTVL.

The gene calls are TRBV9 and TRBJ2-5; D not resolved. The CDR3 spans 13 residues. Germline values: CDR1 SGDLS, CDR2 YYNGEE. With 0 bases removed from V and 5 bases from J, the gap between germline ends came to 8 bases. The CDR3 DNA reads TGTGCCAGCAGCGTAGGTGCGATTGAGACCCAGTACTTC. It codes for CASSVGAIETQYF.